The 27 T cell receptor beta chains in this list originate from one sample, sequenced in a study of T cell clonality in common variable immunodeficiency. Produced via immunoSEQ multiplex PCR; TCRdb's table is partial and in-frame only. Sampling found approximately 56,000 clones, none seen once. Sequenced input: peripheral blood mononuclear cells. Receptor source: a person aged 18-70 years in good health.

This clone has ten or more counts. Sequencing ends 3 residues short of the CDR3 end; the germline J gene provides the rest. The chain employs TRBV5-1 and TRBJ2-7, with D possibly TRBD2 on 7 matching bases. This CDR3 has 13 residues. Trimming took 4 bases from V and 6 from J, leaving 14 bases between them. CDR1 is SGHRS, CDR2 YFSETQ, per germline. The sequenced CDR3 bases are TGCGCCAGCAGCCTACTCGGGGGGCGCGAG. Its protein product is CASSLLGGRE. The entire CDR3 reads CASSLLGGREQYF. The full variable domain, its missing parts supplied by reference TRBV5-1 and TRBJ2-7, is KAGVTQTPRYLIKTRGQQVTLSCSPISGHRSVSWYQQTPGQGLQFLFEYFSETQRNKGNFPGRFSGRQFSNSRSEMNVSTLELGDSALYLCASSLLGGREQYFGPGTRLTVT.

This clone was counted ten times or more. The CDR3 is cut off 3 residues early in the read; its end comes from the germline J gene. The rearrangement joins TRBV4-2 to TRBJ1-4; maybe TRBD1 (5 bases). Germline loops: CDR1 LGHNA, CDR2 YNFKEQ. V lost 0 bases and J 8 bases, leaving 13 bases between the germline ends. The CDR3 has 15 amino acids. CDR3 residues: CASSQEIRGKEKLFF. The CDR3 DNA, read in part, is TGTGCCAGCAGCCAAGAGATTAGGGGCAAAGAAAAA.

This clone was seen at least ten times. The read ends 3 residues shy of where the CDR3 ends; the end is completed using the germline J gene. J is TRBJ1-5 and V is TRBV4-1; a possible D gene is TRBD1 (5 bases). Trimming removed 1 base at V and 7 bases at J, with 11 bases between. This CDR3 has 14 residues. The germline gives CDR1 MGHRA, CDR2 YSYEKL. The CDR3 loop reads CASSQGTLGQPQHF. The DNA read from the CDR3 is TGCGCCAGCAGCCAAGGGACATTGGGGCAGCCC.

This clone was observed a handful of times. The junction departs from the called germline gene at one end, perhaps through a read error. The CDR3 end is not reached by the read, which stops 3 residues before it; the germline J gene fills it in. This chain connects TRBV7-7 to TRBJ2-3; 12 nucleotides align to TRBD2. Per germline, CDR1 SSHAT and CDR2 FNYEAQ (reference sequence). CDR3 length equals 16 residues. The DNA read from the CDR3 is TGTGCTAGCAGCTCCGGACTAGCGGGGATAGCAGATACG. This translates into CASSSGLAGIADT. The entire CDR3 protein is CASSSGLAGIADTQYF.

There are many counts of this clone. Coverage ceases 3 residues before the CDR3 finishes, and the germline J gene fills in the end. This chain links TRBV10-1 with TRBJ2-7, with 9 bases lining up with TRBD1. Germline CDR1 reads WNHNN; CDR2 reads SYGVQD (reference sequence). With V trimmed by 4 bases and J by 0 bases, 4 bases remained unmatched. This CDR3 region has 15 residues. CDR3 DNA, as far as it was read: TGCGCCAGCAGTGCAGGACAGGGGACCTCCTACGAG. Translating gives CASSAGQGTSYE. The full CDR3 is CASSAGQGTSYEQYF.

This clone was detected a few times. Here the CDR3 reads CASSEFQEDSPLFF. CDR3 DNA, as far as it was read: TGTGCCAGCAGTGAATTTCAGGAGGATTCACCG. The chain joins TRBV6-1 to TRBJ2-2, with D perhaps TRBD2 (5 bases). Read data end 3 residues before the CDR3 end; the end is taken from the germline J gene. Germline V lookup: CDR1 MNHNS, CDR2 SASEGT. The CDR3 is made up of 14 amino acids.

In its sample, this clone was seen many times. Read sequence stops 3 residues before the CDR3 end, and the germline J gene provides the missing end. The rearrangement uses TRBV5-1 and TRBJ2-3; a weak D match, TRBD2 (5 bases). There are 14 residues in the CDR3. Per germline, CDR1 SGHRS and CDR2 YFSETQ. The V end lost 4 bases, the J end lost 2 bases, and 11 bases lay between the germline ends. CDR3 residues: CASSRSDFTDTQYF. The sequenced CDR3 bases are TGCGCCAGCAGCAGGTCGGACTTCACAGATACG.

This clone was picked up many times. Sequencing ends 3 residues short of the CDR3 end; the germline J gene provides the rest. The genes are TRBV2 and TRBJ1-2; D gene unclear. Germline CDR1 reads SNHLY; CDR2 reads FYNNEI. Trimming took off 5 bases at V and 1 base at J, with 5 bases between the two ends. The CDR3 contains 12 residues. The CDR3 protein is CASSPSNYGYTF. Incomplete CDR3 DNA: TGTGCCAGCAGTCCTAGTAACTATGGC.

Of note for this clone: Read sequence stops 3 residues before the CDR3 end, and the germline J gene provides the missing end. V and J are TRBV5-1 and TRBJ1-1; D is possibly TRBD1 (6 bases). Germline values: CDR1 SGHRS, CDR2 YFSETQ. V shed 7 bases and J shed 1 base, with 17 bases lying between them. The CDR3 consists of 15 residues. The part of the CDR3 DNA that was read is TGCGCCAGCGCCCCACAGGGCCTAGCGAACACTGAA. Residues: CASAPQGLANTE. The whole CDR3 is CASAPQGLANTEAFF.

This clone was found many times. The CDR3 DNA, read in part, is TGCAGTGCGCGGACCGGACAGACGAGCAATCAGCCC. Translation: CSARTGQTSNQP. The CDR3 in its entirety is CSARTGQTSNQPQHF. This chain links TRBV20-1 with TRBJ1-5; D possibly corresponds to TRBD1 (6 bases). The read terminates 3 residues before the CDR3 end, so the remaining end is supplied by the germline J gene. CDR1 is DFQATT and CDR2 is SNEGSKA in the germline V gene (reference sequence). This CDR3 has 15 amino acids. The ends were cut back, 6 bases at V and 1 base at J, with 16 bases in the middle.

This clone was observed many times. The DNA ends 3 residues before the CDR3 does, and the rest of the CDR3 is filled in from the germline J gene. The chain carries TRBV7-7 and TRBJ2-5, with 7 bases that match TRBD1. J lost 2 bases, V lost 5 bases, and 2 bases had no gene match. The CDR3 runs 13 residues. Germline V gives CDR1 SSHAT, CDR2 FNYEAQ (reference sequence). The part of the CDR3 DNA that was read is TGTGCCAGCAGCCCGGGACAGCAAGAGACC. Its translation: CASSPGQQET. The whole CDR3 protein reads CASSPGQQETQYF.

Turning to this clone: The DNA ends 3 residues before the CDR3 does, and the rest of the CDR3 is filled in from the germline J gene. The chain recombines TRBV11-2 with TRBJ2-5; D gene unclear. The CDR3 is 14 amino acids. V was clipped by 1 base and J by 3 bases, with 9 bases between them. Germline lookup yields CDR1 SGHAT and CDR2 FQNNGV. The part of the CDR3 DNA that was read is TGTGCCAGCAGCTTAGGCATGGTAGAAGAGACC. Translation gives CASSLGMVEET. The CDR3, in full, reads CASSLGMVEETQYF.

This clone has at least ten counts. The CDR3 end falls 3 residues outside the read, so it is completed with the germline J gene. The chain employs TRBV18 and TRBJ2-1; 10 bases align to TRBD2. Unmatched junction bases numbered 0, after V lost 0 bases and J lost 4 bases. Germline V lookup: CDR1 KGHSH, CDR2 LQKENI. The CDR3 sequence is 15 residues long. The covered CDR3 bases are TGTGCCAGCTCACCACCGGGACTAGCGTACAATGAG. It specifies CASSPPGLAYNE. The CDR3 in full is CASSPPGLAYNEQFF.

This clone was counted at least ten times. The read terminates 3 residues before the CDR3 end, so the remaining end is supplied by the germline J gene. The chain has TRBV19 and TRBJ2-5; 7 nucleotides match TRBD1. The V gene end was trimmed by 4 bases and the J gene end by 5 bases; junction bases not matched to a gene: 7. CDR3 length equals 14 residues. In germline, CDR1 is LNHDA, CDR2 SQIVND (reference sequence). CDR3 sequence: CASSKNRGEETQYF. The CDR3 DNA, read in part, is TGTGCCAGTAGTAAAAACAGGGGAGAGGAGACC.

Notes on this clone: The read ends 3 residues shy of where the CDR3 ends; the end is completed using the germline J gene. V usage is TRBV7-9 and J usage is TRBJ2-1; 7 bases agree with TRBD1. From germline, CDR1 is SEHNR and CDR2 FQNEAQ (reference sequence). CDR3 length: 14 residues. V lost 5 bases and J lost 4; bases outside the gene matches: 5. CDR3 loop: CASSHRDSYNEQFF. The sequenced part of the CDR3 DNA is TGTGCCAGCAGCCACCGGGACAGTTACAATGAG.

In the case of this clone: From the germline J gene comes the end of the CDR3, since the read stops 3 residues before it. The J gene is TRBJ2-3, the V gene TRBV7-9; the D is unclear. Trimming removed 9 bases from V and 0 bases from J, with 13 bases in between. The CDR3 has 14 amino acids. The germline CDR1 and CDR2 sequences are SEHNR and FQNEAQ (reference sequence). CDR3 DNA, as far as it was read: TGTGCCAGAGAACGACTGTTAAGCACAGATACG. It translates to CARERLLSTDT. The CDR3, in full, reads CARERLLSTDTQYF.

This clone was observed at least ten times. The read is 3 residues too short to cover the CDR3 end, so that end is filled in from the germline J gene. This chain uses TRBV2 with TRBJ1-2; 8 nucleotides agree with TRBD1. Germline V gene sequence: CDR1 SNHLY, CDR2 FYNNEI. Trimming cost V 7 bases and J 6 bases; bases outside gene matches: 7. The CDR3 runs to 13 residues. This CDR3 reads CASILQGANGYTF. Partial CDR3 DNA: TGTGCCAGCATTCTGCAGGGGGCAAATGGC. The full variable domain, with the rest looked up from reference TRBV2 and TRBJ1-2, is EPEVTQTPSHQVTQMGQEVILRCVPISNHLYFYWYRQILGQKVEFLVSFYNNEISEKSEIFDDQFSVERPDGSNFTLKIRSTKLEDSAMYFCASILQGANGYTFGSGTRLTVV.

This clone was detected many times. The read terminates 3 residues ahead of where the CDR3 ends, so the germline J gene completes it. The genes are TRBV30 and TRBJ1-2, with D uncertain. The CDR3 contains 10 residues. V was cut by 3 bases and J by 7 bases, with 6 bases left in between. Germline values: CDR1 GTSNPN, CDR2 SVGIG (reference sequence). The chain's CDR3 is CAWRRGGYTF. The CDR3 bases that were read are TGTGCCTGGAGGCGTGGTGGC.

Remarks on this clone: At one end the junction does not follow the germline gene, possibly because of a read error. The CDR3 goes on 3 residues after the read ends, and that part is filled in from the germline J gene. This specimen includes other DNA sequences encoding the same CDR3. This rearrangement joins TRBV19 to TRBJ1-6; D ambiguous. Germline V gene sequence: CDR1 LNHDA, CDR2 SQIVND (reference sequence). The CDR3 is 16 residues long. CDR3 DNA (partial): TGTGCCAGTAGTATGCCTGAGGGCAGGAGAAATTCGCCC. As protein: CASSMPEGRRNSP. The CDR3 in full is CASSMPEGRRNSPLHF.

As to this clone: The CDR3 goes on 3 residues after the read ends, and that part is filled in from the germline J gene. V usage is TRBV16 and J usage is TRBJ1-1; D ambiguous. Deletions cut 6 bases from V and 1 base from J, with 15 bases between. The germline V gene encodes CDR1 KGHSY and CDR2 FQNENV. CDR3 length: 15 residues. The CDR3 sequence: CASSPAGRSNTEAFF. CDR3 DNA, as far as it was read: TGTGCCAGCAGTCCCGCCGGCAGGTCGAACACTGAA.

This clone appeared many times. Incomplete CDR3 DNA: TGTGCCAGTGCCACTCATAGCGGCTACTACGAG. It is translated as CASATHSGYYE. The whole CDR3 region reads CASATHSGYYEQYF. The chain links TRBV19 to TRBJ2-7; tentatively, D is TRBD2 (6 bases). The CDR3 extends 3 residues past the end of the read, so its final part is completed from the germline J gene. Germline V gene lookup returns CDR1 LNHDA and CDR2 SQIVND (reference sequence). The ends were cut back, 8 bases at V and 3 bases at J, with 17 bases in the middle. The CDR3 has 14 amino acids.

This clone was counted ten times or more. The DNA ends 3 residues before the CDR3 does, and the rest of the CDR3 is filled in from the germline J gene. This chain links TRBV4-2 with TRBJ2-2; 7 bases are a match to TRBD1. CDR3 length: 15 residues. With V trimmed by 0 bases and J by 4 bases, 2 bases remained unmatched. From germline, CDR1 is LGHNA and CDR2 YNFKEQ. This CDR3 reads CASSQDKGATGELFF. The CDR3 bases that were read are TGTGCCAGCAGCCAAGATAAGGGGGCCACCGGGGAG.

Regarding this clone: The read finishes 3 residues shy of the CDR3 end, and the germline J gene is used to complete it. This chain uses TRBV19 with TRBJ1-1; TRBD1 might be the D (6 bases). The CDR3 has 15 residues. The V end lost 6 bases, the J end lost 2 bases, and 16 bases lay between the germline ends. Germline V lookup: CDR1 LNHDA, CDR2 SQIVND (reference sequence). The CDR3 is CASRISGTSNTEAFF. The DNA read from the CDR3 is TGTGCCAGTAGGATATCCGGGACAAGTAACACTGAA. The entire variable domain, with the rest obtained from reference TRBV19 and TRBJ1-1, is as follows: DGGITQSPKYLFRKEGQNVTLSCEQNLNHDAMYWYRQDPGQGLRLIYYSQIVNDFQKGDIAEGYSVSREKKESFPLTVTSAQKNPTAFYLCASRISGTSNTEAFFGQGTRLTVV.

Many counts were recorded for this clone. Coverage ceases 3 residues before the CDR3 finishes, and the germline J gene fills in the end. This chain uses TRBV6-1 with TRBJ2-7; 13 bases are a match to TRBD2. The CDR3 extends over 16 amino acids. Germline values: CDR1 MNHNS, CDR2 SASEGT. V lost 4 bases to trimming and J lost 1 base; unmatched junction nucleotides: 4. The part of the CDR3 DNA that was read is TGTGCCAGCAGTGGCCGGACTAGCGGGGGTTCCTACGAG. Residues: CASSGRTSGGSYE. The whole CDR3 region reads CASSGRTSGGSYEQYF.

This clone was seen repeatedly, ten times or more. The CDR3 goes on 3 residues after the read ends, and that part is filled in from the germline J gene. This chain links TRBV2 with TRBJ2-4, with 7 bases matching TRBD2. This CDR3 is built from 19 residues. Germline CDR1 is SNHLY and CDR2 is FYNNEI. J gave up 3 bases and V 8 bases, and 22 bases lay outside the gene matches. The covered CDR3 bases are TGTGCCAGCGTAAGTCTTTCGCAGGAAGTAGCGGGCATCAAAAACATT. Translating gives CASVSLSQEVAGIKNI. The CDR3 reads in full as CASVSLSQEVAGIKNIQYF.

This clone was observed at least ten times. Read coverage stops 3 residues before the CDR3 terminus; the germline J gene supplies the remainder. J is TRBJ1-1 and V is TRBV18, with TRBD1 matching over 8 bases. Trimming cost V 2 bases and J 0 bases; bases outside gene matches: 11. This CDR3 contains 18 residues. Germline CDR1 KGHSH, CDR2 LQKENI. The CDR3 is CASSPDRTGFPVNTEAFF. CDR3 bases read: TGTGCCAGCTCACCAGACCGGACAGGGTTTCCGGTGAACACTGAA.

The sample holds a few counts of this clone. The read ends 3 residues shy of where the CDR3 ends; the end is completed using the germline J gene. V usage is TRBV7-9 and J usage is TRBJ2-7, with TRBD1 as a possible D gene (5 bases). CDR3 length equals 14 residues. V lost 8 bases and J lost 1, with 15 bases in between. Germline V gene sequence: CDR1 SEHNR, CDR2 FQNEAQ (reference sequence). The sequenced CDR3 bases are TGTGCCAGCGGACCCGTCGACAGTTCCTACGAG. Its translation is CASGPVDSSYE. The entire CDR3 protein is CASGPVDSSYEQYF.